This is a list of T cell receptor beta chains from one sample in a study of T cell responses to AZD1222 COVID-19 vaccine. Profiling relied on immunoSEQ multiplex PCR, and the TCRdb table lists in-frame clones only, not all of them. The sample lists about 130,000 clones; approximately 93% were seen once. Sequenced here: peripheral blood, sampled on day 0 of AZD1222 vaccination. These receptors all stem from an adult in good health. CDR3s include the opening cysteine and the closing phenylalanine or tryptophan. D genes are given only for firm matches. Only part of the rows carry a size: once, few, many, or a class if the clone is expanded.

v_call	j_call	clone_size	d_call	cdr3_nt	cdr3_aa
TRBV20-1	TRBJ2-1	few	-	TGCAGTGCTAGTCGCATCCCTGAGCAGTTCTTC	CSASRIPEQFF
TRBV10-3	TRBJ2-5	-	TRBD1	TGTGCCATCGGGGACAGGGGAGAGACCCAGTACTTC	CAIGDRGETQYF
TRBV5-8	TRBJ1-1	-	-	TGTGCCAGCACCCAGACCGGGACGGCGAACACTGAAGCTTTCTTT	CASTQTGTANTEAFF
TRBV28	TRBJ1-5	-	TRBD1	TGTGCCAGCAGACCACGGACAGGAGGAAATCAGCCCCAGCATTTT	CASRPRTGGNQPQHF
TRBV3-1/TRBV3-2	TRBJ1-5	once	-	TGTGCCAGCAGCCAAGATCCTCCGGAGAGGGATCAGCCCCAGCATTTT	CASSQDPPERDQPQHF
TRBV9	TRBJ1-4	once	-	TGTGCCAGCACCCGTAGTGGGGGGGTTAATGAAAAACTGTTTTTT	CASTRSGGVNEKLFF
TRBV28	TRBJ2-7	-	TRBD2	TGTGCCAGCAGTCCAATCCCCGGGACTAGCGGGAGCCCCTACGAGCAGTACTTC	CASSPIPGTSGSPYEQYF
TRBV18	TRBJ2-1	-	TRBD1	TGTGCCAGCCGGGACAGCAATGAGCAGTTCTTC	CASRDSNEQFF
TRBV6-5	TRBJ1-1	few	TRBD1	TGTGCCAGCAAAGGGCAGGGGGGTACGAACACTGAAGCTTTCTTT	CASKGQGGTNTEAFF
TRBV6-5	TRBJ1-1	-	-	TGTGCCAGCAGCCCCGGTGGGGGGTTGAACACTGAAGCTTTCTTT	CASSPGGGLNTEAFF
TRBV18	TRBJ1-1	-	-	TGTGCCAGCTCACCCCCAGGGAACACTGAAGCTTTCTTT	CASSPPGNTEAFF